This TCR beta chain stems from a study of shared clonotypes between healthy human individuals. Study-wide results and caveats: When compared with the clonotypes that were shared by all four sorted-subset donors, the non-shared clonotypes turned out to have lower generation probabilities.

The input for sorted-subset replicate PCRs was about 210 ng DNA, 30,000 or so T cell genomes. This table comes from immunoSEQ multiplex PCR, and its TCRdb copy is limited to in-frame clones, with some not included. Counted here are roughly 2.5 million clones, around nine tenths occurring once; the ten biggest clones make up over 0.12%. This CDR3 region has 14 residues. The V and J ends lost 0 bases and 3 bases respectively, with 9 bases between them. Germline V gene data show CDR1 as SGDLS and CDR2 as YYNGEE. Comments on this clone: Its antigen is currently unknown.

V usage is TRBV9 and J usage is TRBJ1-2, with D uncertain. The sequence was obtained from a young man in good health. The material sequenced was naive CD4+ T cells sorted from blood. The subset denotes: CD45RA+ positively selected. The CDR3 spells CASSVDSGYYGYTF. Written as DNA, the CDR3 is TGTGCCAGCAGCGTAGATAGCGGGTACTATGGCTACACCTTC.